This T cell receptor (beta chain) originates from a study of read filtering for tumor transcriptome and immune sequencing. From about 400 ng of RNA, a library with molecular barcoded alpha/delta and beta/gamma adaptors was made. TCRdb fed the reads into MiXCR, producing one record per CDR3 protein. The sample carries 40,000 to 50,000 distinct CDR3 sequences, around a fifth recorded once. CDR1 is LGHDT and CDR2 is YNNKEL in the germline V gene (reference sequence). Trimming pared 6 bases from V and 5 bases from J, leaving 14 bases between. The CDR3 consists of 14 residues. The sample consisted of a population of CD138-negative cells sorted from bone marrow. The chain recombines TRBV3-1 with TRBJ2-1; no definite D call. The clonotype comes from a donor aged 40 or older with multiple myeloma. The CDR3 loop is CASSQLGYNNEQFF. The DNA for the CDR3 is TGTGCCAGCAGTCAGCTAGGGTACAACAATGAGCAGTTCTTC.